This passage covers 11 T cell receptor beta chains from one sample sequenced in a study of blood T cell repertoires in COVID-19. The assay was immunoSEQ multiplex PCR, and TCRdb's table has in-frame clones only and misses some. The sample shows roughly 71,000 clones, over 70% of them seen only once. Source material: peripheral blood. The receptors originated from a man between 70 and 80 years old who had recovered from COVID-19.

A single count supports this clone. The chain employs TRBV11-2 and TRBJ2-5, with a possible D match to TRBD1 (5 bases). This CDR3 has 14 residues. Between the trimmed V and J ends, which lost 0 bases and 6 bases, there was a span of 11 bases. CDR1 and CDR2 (germline): SGHAT, FQNNGV. CDR3 in DNA: TGTGCCAGCAGCTTAGACAGGGTCATACAGACCCAGTACTTC. Protein product: CASSLDRVIQTQYF.

The chain uses TRBV6-5 and TRBJ1-4, with D uncertain. Trimming shortened V by 11 bases and J by 0 bases, and 13 bases separated the two germline ends. Germline CDR1 is MNHEY and CDR2 is SVGAGI. CDR3 length: 14 amino acids. The CDR3 coding sequence is TGTGCCTCCGGGAACCCCGCAACTAATGAAAAACTGTTTTTT. It translates to CASGNPATNEKLFF.

This clone has more than one count but fewer than ten. The chain combines TRBV11-3 with TRBJ2-7; TRBD1 matches 11 bases. The CDR3 is made up of 15 amino acids. CDR1 is SGHNT and CDR2 is YENEEA in the germline V gene. With 2 bases clipped from V and 2 bases from J, the junction kept 2 bases outside the gene matches. For the CDR3, the DNA is TGTGCCAGCAGCTTAAGGACAGGGGGCGCCTACGAGCAGTACTTC. Protein product: CASSLRTGGAYEQYF.

The chain is built from TRBV6-2 or TRBV6-3 and TRBJ1-1, with 8 bases lining up with TRBD1. CDR1 is MNHEY, CDR2 SVGEGT, per germline. CDR3 length: 15 amino acids. V shed 4 bases, J shed 2 bases, and the junction held 6 bases outside the gene matches. The CDR3, as DNA: TGTGCCAGCAGTTCAGGGGGCCCAAGAAACACTGAAGCTTTCTTT. Translation: CASSSGGPRNTEAFF.

The V call is TRBV6-1, the J call TRBJ1-1, with D perhaps TRBD1 (5 bases). Looked up from germline, CDR1 is MNHNS and CDR2 is SASEGT. The length of the CDR3 is 13 residues. Trimming took off 1 base at V and 6 bases at J, with 9 bases between the two ends. The CDR3, as DNA: TGTGCCAGCAGTGAAGGCCCGGGGGCTGAAGCTTTCTTT. Protein sequence: CASSEGPGAEAFF.

The chain employs TRBV18 and TRBJ1-5, with 9 bases matching TRBD1. Trimming removed 2 bases from V and 4 bases from J; junction bases left unmatched: 6. This CDR3 has 16 residues. Germline-derived CDR1 and CDR2 are KGHSH and LQKENI. The CDR3 DNA sequence: TGTGCCAGCTCACCAGGGACAGGGTCGGCTAATCAGCCCCAGCATTTT. Its protein is CASSPGTGSANQPQHF.

For the CDR3, the DNA is TGCGCCAGCAGCTTGAAGGCAGGGCCAACGATGAACACTGAAGCTTTCTTT. Amino acid sequence: CASSLKAGPTMNTEAFF. The rearrangement joins TRBV5-1 to TRBJ1-1, with a tentative D call TRBD1 (5 bases). The CDR3 is made up of 17 amino acids. From germline, CDR1 is SGHRS and CDR2 YFSETQ. The germline V and J ends were trimmed by 1 base and 0 bases, with 16 bases remaining between them. The complete variable domain, with remaining parts taken from reference TRBV5-1 and TRBJ1-1, reads KAGVTQTPRYLIKTRGQQVTLSCSPISGHRSVSWYQQTPGQGLQFLFEYFSETQRNKGNFPGRFSGRQFSNSRSEMNVSTLELGDSALYLCASSLKAGPTMNTEAFFGQGTRLTVV.

This chain connects TRBV5-5 to TRBJ1-3; D not resolved. The CDR3 is 14 amino acids. V lost 4 bases and J 3 bases, leaving 11 bases between the germline ends. The germline CDR1 and CDR2 sequences are SGHKS and YYEKEE (reference sequence). CDR3 sequence (DNA): TGTGCCAGCAGCCGAGATACCTATGGAAACACCATATATTTT. Its protein is CASSRDTYGNTIYF.

V is TRBV18 and J is TRBJ2-7; 7 bases are a match to TRBD1. The CDR3 runs 13 residues. Germline V CDR1 and CDR2: KGHSH, LQKENI. V was pared by 3 bases and J by 3 bases, with 2 bases of the junction left unmatched. CDR3 sequence reads: CASSPAGGYEQYF. CDR3 in DNA: TGTGCCAGCTCACCCGCAGGGGGCTACGAGCAGTACTTC.

The rearrangement links TRBV28 to TRBJ2-1, with 7 bases lining up with TRBD2. Germline CDR1 and CDR2: MDHEN and SYDVKM. The ends lost 8 bases at V and 11 bases at J; junction bases unmatched: 6. This CDR3 comprises 11 residues. The CDR3 here is CASGSGGKQFF. The CDR3, as DNA: TGTGCCAGCGGATCGGGGGGTAAGCAGTTCTTC.

This sequence joins TRBV19 and TRBJ1-1, with 9 bases lining up with TRBD1. V shed 5 bases and J 9 bases; nucleotides not matched to a gene: 7. This CDR3 comprises 13 residues. Germline V gene sequence: CDR1 LNHDA, CDR2 SQIVND (reference sequence). CDR3 bases: TGTGCCAGTAGTGCAACCGGGACAGGGAAAGCTTTCTTT. Amino acids: CASSATGTGKAFF.